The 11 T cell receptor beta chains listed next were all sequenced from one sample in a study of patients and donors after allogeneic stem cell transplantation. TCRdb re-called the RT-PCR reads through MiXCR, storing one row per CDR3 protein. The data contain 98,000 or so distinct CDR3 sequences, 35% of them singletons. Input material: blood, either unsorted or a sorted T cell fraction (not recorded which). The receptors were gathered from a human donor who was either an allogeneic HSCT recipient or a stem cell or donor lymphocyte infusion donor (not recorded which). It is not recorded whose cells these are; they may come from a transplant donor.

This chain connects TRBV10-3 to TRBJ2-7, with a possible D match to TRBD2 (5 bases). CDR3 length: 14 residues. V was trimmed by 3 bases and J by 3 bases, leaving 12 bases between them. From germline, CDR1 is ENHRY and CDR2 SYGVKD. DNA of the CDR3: TGTGCCATCAGTGAACGGGGAGTGGACTACGAGCAGTACTTC. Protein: CAISERGVDYEQYF.

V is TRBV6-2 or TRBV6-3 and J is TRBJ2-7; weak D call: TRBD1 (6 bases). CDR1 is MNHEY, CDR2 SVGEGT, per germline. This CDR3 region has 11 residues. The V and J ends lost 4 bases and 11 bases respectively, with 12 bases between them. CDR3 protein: CASSSRTEEYF. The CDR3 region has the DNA TGTGCCAGCAGTTCCCGGACAGAAGAGTACTTC.

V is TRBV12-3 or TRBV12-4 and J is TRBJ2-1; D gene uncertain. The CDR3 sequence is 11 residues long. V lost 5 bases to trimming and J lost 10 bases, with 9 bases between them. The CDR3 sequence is CASSLSPEQFF. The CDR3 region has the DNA TGTGCCAGCAGTCTCAGCCCCGAGCAGTTCTTC.

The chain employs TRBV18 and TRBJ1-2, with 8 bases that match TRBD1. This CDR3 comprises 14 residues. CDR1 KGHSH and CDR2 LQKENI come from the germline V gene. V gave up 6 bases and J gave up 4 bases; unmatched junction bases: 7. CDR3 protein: CASSADRGGYGYTF. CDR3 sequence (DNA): TGTGCCAGCTCGGCCGACAGGGGAGGCTATGGCTACACCTTC.

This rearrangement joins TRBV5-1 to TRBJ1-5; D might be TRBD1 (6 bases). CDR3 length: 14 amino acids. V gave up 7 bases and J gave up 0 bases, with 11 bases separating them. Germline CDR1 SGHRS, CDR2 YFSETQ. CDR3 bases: TGCGCCAGCCGGACAGAGAATAGCAATCAGCCCCAGCATTTT. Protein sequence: CASRTENSNQPQHF.

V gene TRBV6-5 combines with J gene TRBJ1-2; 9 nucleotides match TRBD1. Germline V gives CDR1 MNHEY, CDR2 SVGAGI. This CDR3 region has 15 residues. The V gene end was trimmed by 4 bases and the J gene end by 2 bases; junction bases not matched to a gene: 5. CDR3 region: CASSSDRGGNYGYTF. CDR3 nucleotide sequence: TGTGCCAGCAGTTCCGACAGGGGGGGAAACTATGGCTACACCTTC.

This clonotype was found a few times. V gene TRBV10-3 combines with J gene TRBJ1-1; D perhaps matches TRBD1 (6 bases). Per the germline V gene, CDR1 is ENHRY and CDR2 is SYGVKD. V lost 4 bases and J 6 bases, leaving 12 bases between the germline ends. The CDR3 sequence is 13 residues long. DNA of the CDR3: TGTGCCATCAGTGGGGTCTACAGGGCTGAAGCTTTCTTT. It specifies CAISGVYRAEAFF.

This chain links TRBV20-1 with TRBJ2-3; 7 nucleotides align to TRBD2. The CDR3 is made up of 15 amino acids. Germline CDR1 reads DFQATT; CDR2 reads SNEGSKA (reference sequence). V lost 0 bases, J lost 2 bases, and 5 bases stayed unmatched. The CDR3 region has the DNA TGCAGTGCTAGAGATTGGGACTACGACACAGATACGCAGTATTTT. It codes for CSARDWDYDTDTQYF.

The CDR3, as DNA: TGCGCCAGCAGCTCGCAGGGTTGGGGAGAGACCCAGTACTTC. Translation: CASSSQGWGETQYF. The V and J genes are TRBV5-1 and TRBJ2-5; D may be TRBD1 (5 bases). CDR1 is SGHRS and CDR2 is YFSETQ in the germline V gene. V lost 3 bases to trimming and J lost 4 bases, with 13 bases between them. This CDR3 region has 14 residues.

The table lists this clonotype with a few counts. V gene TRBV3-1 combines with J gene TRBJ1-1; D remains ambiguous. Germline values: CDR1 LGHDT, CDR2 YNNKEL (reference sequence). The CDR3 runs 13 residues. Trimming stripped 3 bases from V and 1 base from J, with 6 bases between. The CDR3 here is CASSQWRNTEAFF. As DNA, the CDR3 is TGTGCCAGCAGCCAGTGGAGGAACACTGAAGCTTTCTTT.

The CDR3 coding sequence is TGTGCCAGCAGTGGTTGGGACTCTGGGGCCAACGTCCTGACTTTC. Translated: CASSGWDSGANVLTF. The chain combines TRBV25-1 with TRBJ2-6; D ambiguous. The CDR3 loop spans 15 amino acids. Germline assignment: CDR1 MGHDK and CDR2 SYGVNS. The V gene lost 4 bases and the J gene lost 0 bases, with 7 bases spanning the gap.